This T cell receptor beta chain appears in the sequencing data of a study of identical twins. Worth noting for this clonotype: The antigen remains undetermined.

Findings of the study overall: Out-of-frame TCR alpha sharing in monozygotic twins exceeded recombination model predictions. The authors noted that invariant MAIT and iNKT cells could partly confound zero-insertion analyses. Insertions ran lower in abundant cord blood beta clonotypes, though not in memory repertoires. Conclusions were based on cross-sectional statistical analysis, without following the same donors.

From germline, CDR1 is SQVTM and CDR2 ANQGSEA. The ends were cut back, 4 bases at V and 2 bases at J, with 8 bases in the middle. The CDR3 spans 12 residues. MiXCR, applied by TCRdb to the 5' RACE reads, yields one record per CDR3 protein. The table lists more than 350,000 distinct CDR3 sequences, around 9% of them singletons. The receptor's source is a woman in her forties or fifties in good health. The chain recombines TRBV29-1 with TRBJ2-5; D remains unclear. The sequenced material came from naive T cells sorted from blood. For the CDR3, the DNA is TGCAGCGTTGGAGTAGGGCAAGAGACCCAGTACTTC. Amino acids: CSVGVGQETQYF.